Below, 32 T cell receptor beta chains from the same sample are listed, as sequenced in a study of T cell repertoires in cytomegalovirus infection (dated by TCRdb to between 2018 and 2021). Data came from an Illumina HiSeq 1500. Clones were called with MiXCR by TCRdb after fastp trimmed the public reads at Q25, and only in-frame beta chains were retained. Each CDR3 protein appears once, grouped with its most common genes and DNA. For this sample there are over 100,000 distinct CDR3 sequences; more than 15% appear just once. The ten largest clones add up to approximately 7.6% of the sample. The sample consisted of PBMCs. The receptors here all came from a human donor in good health (CMV status not recorded). Some clones in this sample may be carry-over from other donors' samples.

About this clonotype itself: A read error may explain this, as a much larger clone is one base away. In DNA, the CDR3 is TGTGCCAGCAAATTACTACCCCCCCACCGGGACGGTGGGACCTACGAGCAGTACTTC. It specifies CASKLLPPHRDGGTYEQYF. The chain has TRBV7-8 and TRBJ2-7; D may correspond to TRBD1 or TRBD2 (5 bases each). With 7 bases removed from V and 2 bases from J, the gap between germline ends came to 30 bases. There are 19 residues in the CDR3. Germline V gives CDR1 SGHVS, CDR2 FQNEAQ.

The chain couples TRBV7-2 to TRBJ2-1; D possibly uses TRBD1 or TRBD2 (7 bases each). This CDR3 spans 17 amino acids. The germline CDR1 and CDR2 sequences are SGHTA and FQGNSA. V gave up 5 bases and J gave up 9 bases, with 26 bases separating them. CDR3 nucleotides: TGTGCCAGCAGCCCTCGACAGGGAAGGGGGGGGGAGGGTGAGCAGTTCTTC. As protein: CASSPRQGRGGEGEQFF. The full variable domain, completed using reference TRBV7-2 and TRBJ2-1, is GAGVSQSPSNKVTEKGKDVELRCDPISGHTALYWYRQSLGQGLEFLIYFQGNSAPDKSGLPSDRFSAERTGGSVSTLTIQRTQQEDSAVYLCASSPRQGRGGEGEQFFGPGTRLTVL.

This clonotype was detected a few times. This chain links TRBV19 with TRBJ2-5, with 7 bases that match TRBD2. V lost 2 bases to trimming and J lost 1 base; unmatched junction nucleotides: 4. Germline CDR1 reads LNHDA; CDR2 reads SQIVND (reference sequence). The CDR3 covers 15 residues. The chain's CDR3 is CASSILAASQETQYF. CDR3 nucleotide sequence: TGTGCCAGTAGTATACTAGCGGCATCCCAAGAGACCCAGTACTTC.

The sample holds a few counts of this clonotype. This rearrangement joins TRBV9 to TRBJ1-6; D might be TRBD1 (5 bases). CDR1 and CDR2 from the germline V gene are SGDLS and YYNGEE. Trimming left V 0 bases short and J 0 bases short, with 7 bases between. CDR3 size: 16 residues. The CDR3 region is CASSVGQSSYNSPLHF. CDR3 nucleotide sequence: TGTGCCAGCAGCGTAGGACAGAGCTCCTATAATTCACCCCTCCACTTT.

This clonotype was picked up many times. This chain connects TRBV7-2 to TRBJ1-2, with a possible D match to TRBD1 (6 bases). Trimming stripped 0 bases from V and 2 bases from J, with 10 bases between. The CDR3 length is 15 residues. Germline V gene sequence: CDR1 SGHTA, CDR2 FQGNSA. The CDR3 DNA reads TGTGCCAGCAGCTTAGCGCAGGACAGAAACTATGGCTACACCTTC. Protein sequence: CASSLAQDRNYGYTF.

This clonotype was seen repeatedly, ten times or more. The chain links TRBV7-2 to TRBJ1-5; 7 bases are a match to TRBD1. The V and J ends lost 3 bases and 3 bases, in that order; junction bases with no gene match: 5. CDR1 is SGHTA, CDR2 FQGNSA, per germline. CDR3 size: 15 residues. For the CDR3, the DNA is TGTGCCAGCAGCTTTCGAGGGGGCATCAATCAGCCCCAGCATTTT. Its translation is CASSFRGGINQPQHF.

This clonotype occurred many times. V and J are TRBV28 and TRBJ1-6, with 7 positions matching TRBD1. Germline lookup yields CDR1 MDHEN and CDR2 SYDVKM. The V and J ends lost 6 bases and 3 bases, in that order; junction bases with no gene match: 5. The CDR3 sequence is 15 residues long. CDR3 nucleotide sequence: TGTGCCAGCAGCTACAGGGGACGCTATAATTCACCCCTCCACTTT. Translation: CASSYRGRYNSPLHF.

The chain uses TRBV12-3 or TRBV12-4 and TRBJ2-5, with D possibly matching TRBD1 (5 bases). The CDR3 contains 13 residues. With 7 bases removed from V and 4 bases from J, the gap between germline ends came to 13 bases. CDR3 sequence reads: CASNRDSLETQYF. Written as DNA, the CDR3 is TGTGCCAGCAATCGAGACAGCTTAGAGACCCAGTACTTC.

The V gene is TRBV28, the J gene TRBJ2-7; TRBD1 matches 7 bases. Germline V lookup: CDR1 MDHEN, CDR2 SYDVKM. The CDR3 sequence is 13 residues long. V shed 6 bases, J shed 3 bases, and the junction held 5 bases outside the gene matches. CDR3 bases: TGTGCCAGCAGGGAGACAGGGAGCTACGAGCAGTACTTC. The encoded protein is CASRETGSYEQYF.

Ten or more counts support this clonotype. The V and J genes are TRBV28 and TRBJ2-3; 8 nucleotides agree with TRBD1. J gave up 6 bases and V 7 bases, and 3 bases lay outside the gene matches. The CDR3 length is 12 residues. The V gene's germline CDR1 is MDHEN and CDR2 SYDVKM. Here the CDR3 reads CASTGGSDTQYF. CDR3 bases: TGTGCCAGCACAGGGGGCTCCGATACGCAGTATTTT.

The chain has TRBV2 and TRBJ2-2; 9 positions agree with TRBD1. V lost 5 bases, J lost 3 bases, and 7 bases stayed unmatched. This CDR3 region has 16 residues. Germline V lookup: CDR1 SNHLY, CDR2 FYNNEI. Written as DNA, the CDR3 is TGTGCCAGCAGTCGTGGGACAGGGAGGGACACCGGGGAGCTGTTTTTT. As protein: CASSRGTGRDTGELFF.

Ten or more counts support this clonotype. The gene calls are TRBV7-2 and TRBJ2-1, with D perhaps matching TRBD2 (6 bases). Germline V CDR1 and CDR2: SGHTA, FQGNSA. CDR3 length equals 14 residues. V was cut by 6 bases and J by 6 bases, with 15 bases left in between. The CDR3 is CASRSGTQSNEQFF. CDR3 bases: TGTGCCAGCAGATCCGGGACTCAGTCCAATGAGCAGTTCTTC.

This clonotype was observed at least ten times. V gene TRBV7-2 combines with J gene TRBJ2-5; no reliable D call. The CDR3 has 13 amino acids. Germline V CDR1 and CDR2: SGHTA, FQGNSA. V lost 7 bases to trimming and J lost 1 base, with 10 bases between them. CDR3 coding DNA: TGTGCCAGCACACGAGGCCCCCAAGAGACCCAGTACTTC. Protein product: CASTRGPQETQYF.

This clonotype was seen ten or more times. The chain joins TRBV20-1 to TRBJ1-1; no definite D call. Germline CDR1 DFQATT, CDR2 SNEGSKA (reference sequence). V was trimmed by 7 bases and J by 4 bases, leaving 28 bases between them. This CDR3 contains 17 residues. The CDR3 DNA is TGCAGTGTTAGTTTAGCCGGGGTTGTTATTGTAGGCACTGAAGCTTTCTTT. Its protein product is CSVSLAGVVIVGTEAFF.

The chain has TRBV6-6 and TRBJ1-2, with D unclear. Germline loops: CDR1 MNHNY, CDR2 SVGAGI (reference sequence). Deletions cut 0 bases from V and 8 bases from J, with 22 bases between. The CDR3 is made up of 17 amino acids. Here the CDR3 DNA reads TGTGCCAGCAGTTACTCGAGTACCGGCCTAAGCGCGGACGGCTACACCTTC. Translation gives CASSYSSTGLSADGYTF.

This clonotype was recorded many times. The chain has TRBV7-2 and TRBJ1-5, with 7 bases identical to TRBD1. The germline CDR1 and CDR2 sequences are SGHTA and FQGNSA. After removal of 3 bases from V and 5 bases from J, the junction contained 7 bases not matched to a gene. The CDR3 is made up of 15 amino acids. The CDR3 is CASSLNRGFDQPQHF. The CDR3 DNA sequence: TGTGCCAGCAGCTTGAACAGGGGATTTGATCAGCCCCAGCATTTT.

This clonotype was counted at least ten times. The gene calls are TRBV7-3 and TRBJ2-1; D is possibly TRBD2 (6 bases). CDR3 length equals 13 residues. Per germline, CDR1 SGHTA and CDR2 FQGTGA. V dropped 5 bases and J dropped 6 bases, with 11 bases sitting between them. CDR3 coding DNA: TGTGCCAGCAGCCGGGACTCAATCAATGAGCAGTTCTTC. Protein sequence: CASSRDSINEQFF.

This clonotype has only a few counts. The chain has TRBV6-5 and TRBJ1-5; tentatively, D is TRBD1 (6 bases). The CDR3 spans 16 residues. The germline V gene has CDR1 MNHEY and CDR2 SVGAGI. V shed 0 bases and J shed 1 base, with 10 bases lying between them. The CDR3 DNA reads as TGTGCCAGCAGTTACTCTGGGGGGGCGAGCAATCAGCCCCAGCATTTT. Amino acid sequence: CASSYSGGASNQPQHF.

This clonotype has only a few counts. The chain employs TRBV28 and TRBJ1-2; D is unclear. The CDR3 spans 14 residues. Per the germline V gene, CDR1 is MDHEN and CDR2 is SYDVKM. The V end lost 6 bases, the J end lost 8 bases, and 19 bases lay between the germline ends. In DNA, the CDR3 is TGTGCCAGCAGGAGGAGGACCGCCTCCGGAGGCTACACCTTC. This sequence encodes CASRRRTASGGYTF.

This clonotype came up many times. The rearrangement links TRBV4-2 to TRBJ1-4; D is uncertain. Trimming stripped 3 bases from V and 4 bases from J, with 15 bases between. The germline V gene encodes CDR1 LGHNA and CDR2 YNFKEQ. This CDR3 comprises 16 residues. The CDR3 DNA follows: TGTGCCAGCAGCCAGGCCGTCGGGGTTGGTAATGAAAAACTGTTTTTT. Encoded protein: CASSQAVGVGNEKLFF.

This clonotype was seen only a few times. This sequence joins TRBV5-8 and TRBJ2-7, with D perhaps being TRBD1 or TRBD2 (5 bases each). The CDR3 spans 14 residues. Germline CDR1 is SGHTS and CDR2 is YDEGEE. V shed 4 bases and J shed 6 bases, with 17 bases lying between them. CDR3 in amino acids: CASSGDPQRSEQYF. CDR3 sequence (DNA): TGTGCCAGCAGCGGGGACCCCCAGAGGAGCGAGCAGTACTTC.

This clonotype turned up a few times. The genes are TRBV28 and TRBJ1-2, with D possibly being TRBD1 (6 bases). Germline V gives CDR1 MDHEN, CDR2 SYDVKM. CDR3 length equals 14 residues. V dropped 6 bases and J dropped 5 bases, with 16 bases sitting between them. CDR3 bases: TGTGCCAGCAGCCTCCCGGGGCAGGGGTATGGCTACACCTTC. Protein: CASSLPGQGYGYTF.

The sample holds many counts of this clonotype. This rearrangement joins TRBV7-2 to TRBJ2-3; D remains unclear. With 5 bases removed from V and 2 bases from J, the gap between germline ends came to 11 bases. The CDR3 totals 14 residues. Germline V gene sequence: CDR1 SGHTA, CDR2 FQGNSA. CDR3 bases: TGTGCCAGCAGCCCTAGACCGACCACAGATACGCAGTATTTT. This gives the protein CASSPRPTTDTQYF. The whole variable domain, remainder taken from reference TRBV7-2 and TRBJ2-3, is GAGVSQSPSNKVTEKGKDVELRCDPISGHTALYWYRQSLGQGLEFLIYFQGNSAPDKSGLPSDRFSAERTGGSVSTLTIQRTQQEDSAVYLCASSPRPTTDTQYFGPGTRLTVL.

Concerning this clonotype: Possible read error: a much larger clone is one base away. The CDR3 region has the DNA TGTGCCATCAGCTGGGGCCGGGACGTCGGTTCACCCCTCCACTTT. Translating gives CAISWGRDVGSPLHF. The chain employs TRBV7-2 and TRBJ1-6; TRBD1 might be the D (5 bases). CDR1 is SGHTA, CDR2 FQGNSA, per germline. This CDR3 spans 15 amino acids. Using reference TRBV7-2 and TRBJ1-6 for the parts outside the CDR3, the full variable domain is GAGVSQSPSNKVTEKGKDVELRCDPISGHTALYWYRQSLGQGLEFLIYFQGNSAPDKSGLPSDRFSAERTGGSVSTLTIQRTQQEDSAVYLCAISWGRDVGSPLHFGNGTRLTVT.

In its sample, this clonotype was seen once. The rearrangement links TRBV5-1 to TRBJ2-1; maybe TRBD2 (5 bases). Trimming removed 0 bases at V and 6 bases at J, with 16 bases between. CDR1 SGHRS and CDR2 YFSETQ come from the germline V gene. The CDR3 consists of 16 residues. The CDR3 spells CASSLVGVALGNEQFF. The DNA of the CDR3 is TGCGCCAGCAGCTTGGTCGGGGTAGCTTTAGGCAATGAGCAGTTCTTC.

This clonotype was seen repeatedly, ten times or more. The gene calls are TRBV7-2 and TRBJ1-2; D not resolved. Looked up from germline, CDR1 is SGHTA and CDR2 is FQGNSA. V lost 1 base, J lost 4 bases, and 13 bases lay in between. This CDR3 region has 15 residues. The DNA of the CDR3 is TGTGCCAGCAGCTTAGAAGGGCTTGAGGGCTATGGCTACACCTTC. Residues: CASSLEGLEGYGYTF.

This clonotype was counted between two and nine times. The J gene is TRBJ2-5, the V gene TRBV2, with D possibly called TRBD1 or TRBD2 (6 bases each). The CDR3 contains 14 residues. Germline V lookup: CDR1 SNHLY, CDR2 FYNNEI. Trimming took 6 bases from V and 1 from J, leaving 12 bases between them. The CDR3: CASSRGGPQETQYF. The CDR3 bases are TGTGCCAGCAGCCGTGGGGGGCCCCAAGAGACCCAGTACTTC.

This clonotype was counted many times. The genes are TRBV6-2 or TRBV6-3 and TRBJ1-5, with D unresolved. Germline V gives CDR1 MNHEY, CDR2 SVGEGT. This CDR3 contains 14 residues. V was trimmed by 1 base and J by 2 bases, leaving 6 bases between them. The CDR3, as DNA: TGTGCCAGCAGTTACTTTGGAGGCAATCAGCCCCAGCATTTT. Its protein product is CASSYFGGNQPQHF.

This chain uses TRBV5-6 with TRBJ1-1; possibly TRBD1 for D (6 bases). CDR3 size: 16 residues. Germline lookup yields CDR1 SGHDT and CDR2 YYEEEE. Trimming left V 4 bases short and J 1 base short, with 17 bases between. The CDR3 region has the DNA TGTGCCAGCAGCGAGGGACACACTAAGAAGAACACTGAAGCTTTCTTT. This gives the protein CASSEGHTKKNTEAFF.

This clonotype showed up many times. The genes are TRBV6-8 and TRBJ1-1; D may be TRBD1 (5 bases). Trimming left V 5 bases short and J 7 bases short, with 20 bases between. The CDR3 runs 15 residues. Germline loops: CDR1 MNHGY, CDR2 SAAAGT. DNA of the CDR3: TGTGCCAGCAGTGACTTGGGACTCCCACCCCTTGAAGCTTTCTTT. It is translated as CASSDLGLPPLEAFF.

For this clonotype: One end of the junction is discordant with germline, which a read error may explain. The rearrangement uses TRBV12-3 or TRBV12-4 and TRBJ2-4; 7 positions match TRBD1. This CDR3 is 11 amino acids long. CDR3: CASTQGDSVDF. For the CDR3, the DNA is TGTGCCAGCACCCAGGGGGACAGCGTTGACTTC.

This clonotype was seen more than once but under ten times. The chain carries TRBV20-1 and TRBJ1-2; D perhaps matches TRBD1 (5 bases). The CDR3 is made up of 16 amino acids. CDR1 is DFQATT, CDR2 SNEGSKA, per germline (reference sequence). The V end was cut by 5 bases, the J end by 6 bases, with 25 bases between. In nucleotides, the CDR3 is TGCAGTGCTTATTTCTCGGGGCTGGCCGGCGGTGATGGCTACACCTTC. Protein product: CSAYFSGLAGGDGYTF.